These 28 T cell receptor beta chains share one sample of origin, sequenced in a study of low-dose radiotherapy and immunotherapy resistance in tumors. Primers targeting TRAV and TRBV primed first-strand cDNA, covering alpha and beta chains. With a V-primer adapter and a constant-region primer, TCRs were amplified for roughly 21 PCR cycles. In TCRdb, the reads were re-called with MiXCR into one record per CDR3 protein. Of around 100,000 distinct CDR3 sequences in the sample, approximately 22% are singletons; the top ten hold 10% to 15%. The time point is: after trial treatment. Treatment here: LDRT plus nivolumab, ipilimumab, low-dose cyclophosphamide and aspirin (RACIN trial). Specimen: PBMCs, collected after low-dose radiotherapy plus immunotherapy. The receptors stem from a female donor with ovarian cancer.

There are many counts of this clonotype. The chain combines TRBV6-5 with TRBJ1-6, with 9 bases fitting TRBD1. J was trimmed by 9 bases and V by 3 bases; bases with no gene match: 3. CDR3 size: 14 residues. Germline CDR1 MNHEY, CDR2 SVGAGI. CDR3 bases: TGTGCCAGCAGTTATGAGGACAGGGGTTCACCCCTCCACTTT. It yields the protein CASSYEDRGSPLHF.

This clonotype showed up many times. The chain recombines TRBV6-2 or TRBV6-3 with TRBJ2-2, with a possible D match to TRBD1 (5 bases). The CDR3 runs 13 residues. The V end was cut by 6 bases, the J end by 5 bases, with 10 bases between. Germline-derived CDR1 and CDR2 are MNHEY and SVGEGT. The CDR3 is CASSPTETGELFF. The DNA for the CDR3 is TGTGCCAGCAGCCCGACAGAGACCGGGGAGCTGTTTTTT.

This clonotype has ten or more counts. This chain connects TRBV29-1 to TRBJ1-2; 10 bases agree with TRBD1. Germline CDR1 SQVTM, CDR2 ANQGSEA. Unmatched junction bases numbered 5, after V lost 0 bases and J lost 4 bases. The CDR3 has 15 residues. This CDR3 reads CSVEERQGAGYGYTF. The CDR3 coding sequence is TGCAGCGTTGAAGAACGACAGGGGGCGGGCTATGGCTACACCTTC.

This clonotype was seen more than once but under ten times. CDR3 protein: CASSLHRHEQFF. The CDR3 region has the DNA TGTGCCAGCAGTTTGCATCGGCATGAGCAGTTCTTC. This chain connects TRBV12-3 or TRBV12-4 to TRBJ2-1, with D hard to call. Trimming cost V 3 bases and J 8 bases, with 8 bases left between them. This CDR3 contains 12 residues.

The chain employs TRBV4-1 and TRBJ2-1, with D possibly being TRBD1 (5 bases). Germline CDR1 MGHRA, CDR2 YSYEKL. Trimming left V 0 bases short and J 10 bases short, with 16 bases between. There are 15 residues in the CDR3. The CDR3 spells CASSQDEGAAREQFF. The DNA of the CDR3 is TGCGCCAGCAGCCAAGATGAAGGGGCGGCCCGGGAGCAGTTCTTC.

This clonotype appeared many times. This rearrangement joins TRBV2 to TRBJ2-3; D call uncertain. Trimming took 6 bases from V and 0 from J, leaving 13 bases between them. The germline gives CDR1 SNHLY, CDR2 FYNNEI. The CDR3 runs 15 residues. The CDR3 region is CASRKGQVSTDTQYF. CDR3 DNA sequence: TGTGCCAGCAGAAAGGGTCAGGTTAGCACAGATACGCAGTATTTT.

This clonotype was recorded only once. The chain is built from TRBV28 and TRBJ2-2; 7 bases align to TRBD2. Trimming took 10 bases from V and 5 from J; bases not matched to a gene: 10. CDR1 MDHEN and CDR2 SYDVKM come from the germline V gene. The CDR3 totals 14 residues. The CDR3 region has the DNA TGTGCCACCCTGGTGGGGGGGAATACCGGGGAGCTGTTTTTT. It is translated as CATLVGGNTGELFF.

This clonotype was observed at least ten times. The rearrangement links TRBV6-2 or TRBV6-3 to TRBJ1-1; 9 positions agree with TRBD1. The V gene end was trimmed by 8 bases and the J gene end by 0 bases; junction bases not matched to a gene: 13. Per germline, CDR1 MNHEY and CDR2 SVGEGT. CDR3 length equals 17 residues. The CDR3 DNA reads as TGTGCCAGCTCCGTGATCGGGACAGGGACATTGAACACTGAAGCTTTCTTT. The encoded protein is CASSVIGTGTLNTEAFF.

The chain uses TRBV5-1 and TRBJ1-1, with a tentative D call TRBD1 (5 bases). The CDR3 spans 14 residues. The V gene lost 0 bases and the J gene lost 14 bases, with 20 bases spanning the gap. Germline CDR1 is SGHRS and CDR2 is YFSETQ. The CDR3 is CASSLVGREEAFFF. Written as DNA, the CDR3 is TGCGCCAGCAGCTTGGTCGGCAGGGAGGAAGCTTTCTTCTTT.

This clonotype was seen at least ten times. J is TRBJ1-4 and V is TRBV29-1, with 9 bases fitting TRBD1. CDR3 length equals 16 residues. The germline V gene has CDR1 SQVTM and CDR2 ANQGSEA. The V and J ends lost 6 bases and 5 bases, in that order; junction bases with no gene match: 13. The CDR3 protein is CSVQESTGTGNEKLFF. In nucleotides, the CDR3 is TGCAGCGTCCAAGAATCTACCGGGACAGGGAATGAAAAACTGTTTTTT.

In its sample, this clonotype was seen many times. V is TRBV28 and J is TRBJ2-5; D gene uncertain. V was cut by 3 bases and J by 5 bases, with 4 bases left in between. Per the germline V gene, CDR1 is MDHEN and CDR2 is SYDVKM. The length of the CDR3 is 11 residues. Here the CDR3 DNA reads TGTGCCAGCAGTTTTCGTGAGACCCAGTACTTC. Protein: CASSFRETQYF.

The chain combines TRBV12-3 or TRBV12-4 with TRBJ2-1, with D unclear. This CDR3 has 13 residues. Trimming stripped 5 bases from V and 4 bases from J, with 9 bases between. The CDR3 protein is CASSTKTYNEQFF. For the CDR3, the DNA is TGTGCCAGCAGTACCAAAACTTACAATGAGCAGTTCTTC.

This clonotype showed up just a few times. J is TRBJ2-3 and V is TRBV7-2; D is undetermined. CDR1 is SGHTA and CDR2 is FQGNSA in the germline V gene. This CDR3 region has 12 residues. V was shortened by 3 bases and J by 10 bases, with 11 bases between the two germline ends. The chain's CDR3 is CASSFQPPPQYF. The CDR3 DNA sequence: TGTGCCAGCAGCTTCCAACCCCCTCCGCAGTATTTT.

This clonotype has just one count. A far larger clone is just one base off, so this is likely a read error. The chain carries TRBV12-3 or TRBV12-4 and TRBJ2-7; D gene uncertain. CDR3 size: 15 residues. V was cut by 3 bases and J by 7 bases, with 19 bases left in between. CDR3 sequence (DNA): TGTGCCAGCAGTTTCGGGCAGACCTCCTACAATGAGCAGTACTTC. Protein: CASSFGQTSYNEQYF.

For this clonotype: At one of its ends the junction is not consistent with the germline gene, which may arise from a read error. The chain has TRBV30 and TRBJ2-2; possibly TRBD1 for D (6 bases). Germline CDR1 and CDR2: GTSNPN and SVGIG (reference sequence). The CDR3 totals 18 residues. In DNA, the CDR3 is TGTGCCCGGAGTGTAGGAGACAGGTTCTACGCGAACACCGGGGAGCTGTTTTTT. Translated, it gives CARSVGDRFYANTGELFF.

This clonotype was seen ten or more times. The CDR3 sequence: CASSGSGTGAYEQYF. DNA for the CDR3: TGTGCCAGCAGTGGCTCCGGGACAGGGGCCTACGAGCAGTACTTC. V gene TRBV28 combines with J gene TRBJ2-7; 10 bases align to TRBD1. The CDR3 is 15 residues long. Germline lookup yields CDR1 MDHEN and CDR2 SYDVKM. The J segment lost 2 bases and the V segment lost 5 bases, leaving 6 bases of the junction unmatched.

This clonotype has more than one count but fewer than ten. It is unclear where the CDR3 begins or ends on the DNA, so no DNA is shown, and the CDR3 is as TCRdb lists it. The chain uses TRBV6-5 and TRBJ2-2; the D call of TRBD1 is as the table states it, not checked on the DNA. Germline lookup yields CDR1 MNHEY and CDR2 SVGAGI. A total of 19 residues make up the CDR3, ends included. The chain's CDR3 is CASSRQGSSPANTGELFFF.

The chain combines TRBV30 with TRBJ1-5, with 11 positions matching TRBD1. This CDR3 comprises 15 residues. The germline CDR1 and CDR2 sequences are GTSNPN and SVGIG (reference sequence). V shed 3 bases, J shed 1 base, and the junction held 2 bases outside the gene matches. The CDR3 DNA reads as TGTGCCTGGAGAGGACAGGGGGCGAGCAATCAGCCCCAGCATTTT. Its protein product is CAWRGQGASNQPQHF. The full variable domain, rest sourced from reference TRBV30 and TRBJ1-5, is SQTIHQWPATLVQPVGSPLSLECTVEGTSNPNLYWYRQAAGRGLQLLFYSVGIGQISSEVPQNLSASRPQDRQFILSSKKLLLSDSGFYLCAWRGQGASNQPQHFGDGTRLSIL.

V gene TRBV20-1 combines with J gene TRBJ2-5; D remains ambiguous. The germline V and J ends were trimmed by 0 bases and 7 bases, with 6 bases remaining between them. Germline V lookup: CDR1 DFQATT, CDR2 SNEGSKA (reference sequence). This CDR3 has 11 amino acids. The CDR3 here is CSARDKGTQYF. The CDR3 bases are TGCAGTGCTAGAGATAAGGGGACCCAGTACTTC.

In this sample, this clonotype turned up a few times. The chain couples TRBV7-2 to TRBJ2-7; 7 bases match TRBD1. V lost 4 bases to trimming and J lost 0 bases; unmatched junction nucleotides: 3. This CDR3 spans 14 amino acids. Germline CDR1 reads SGHTA; CDR2 reads FQGNSA. CDR3 sequence reads: CASSSDRASYEQYF. In nucleotides, the CDR3 is TGTGCCAGCAGCTCAGACAGGGCCTCCTACGAGCAGTACTTC.

This clonotype was counted many times. The V gene is TRBV28, the J gene TRBJ2-1; D is ambiguous. The length of the CDR3 is 9 residues. In germline, CDR1 is MDHEN, CDR2 SYDVKM. The ends were cut back, 8 bases at V and 14 bases at J, with 10 bases in the middle. The CDR3 bases are TGTGCCAGCTCCTTGGAAAAGTTCTTC. Protein product: CASSLEKFF. The whole variable domain, remainder taken from reference TRBV28 and TRBJ2-1, is DVKVTQSSRYLVKRTGEKVFLECVQDMDHENMFWYRQDPGLGLRLIYFSYDVKMKEKGDIPEGYSVSREKKERFSLILESASTNQTSMYLCASSLEKFFGPGTRLTVL.

This clonotype was seen many times. V usage is TRBV6-6 and J usage is TRBJ1-1; D remains unclear. V was shortened by 4 bases and J by 5 bases, with 8 bases between the two germline ends. This CDR3 has 12 residues. Germline V gene data show CDR1 as MNHNY and CDR2 as SVGAGI (reference sequence). The CDR3 bases are TGTGCCAGCAGTTCGAGTGAGACTGAAGCTTTCTTT. Translation: CASSSSETEAFF.

The chain uses TRBV28 and TRBJ2-3; perhaps TRBD2 as D (7 bases). CDR1 is MDHEN and CDR2 is SYDVKM in the germline V gene. The CDR3 has 16 amino acids. V was cut by 4 bases and J by 5 bases, with 19 bases left in between. The CDR3 sequence is CASSSLTGGWRDTQYF. The DNA of the CDR3 is TGTGCCAGCAGTTCACTAACGGGGGGCTGGCGAGATACGCAGTATTTT.

The table lists this clonotype with many counts. This chain joins TRBV4-1 and TRBJ2-7; TRBD1 is a possible D gene (6 bases). The germline CDR1 and CDR2 sequences are MGHRA and YSYEKL. The CDR3 has 15 amino acids. V lost 3 bases, J lost 0 bases, and 12 bases lay in between. The CDR3 region has the DNA TGCGCCAGCAGCCAGCGGACAGTTCTCTCCTACGAGCAGTACTTC. As protein: CASSQRTVLSYEQYF.

This sequence joins TRBV30 and TRBJ1-5; 8 bases are shared with TRBD1. This CDR3 has 14 residues. Germline V gives CDR1 GTSNPN, CDR2 SVGIG (reference sequence). With 1 base clipped from V and 7 bases from J, the junction kept 6 bases outside the gene matches. The DNA of the CDR3 is TGTGCCTGGAGTGGCGGACAGGGCGGGCAGCCCCAGCATTTT. This gives the protein CAWSGGQGGQPQHF.

As concerns this clonotype: This is likely an artifact of a read error, given a far larger clone one base away. This rearrangement joins TRBV7-2 to TRBJ2-1; the match to TRBD1 covers 8 bases. Germline CDR1 and CDR2: SGHTA and FQGNSA. Trimming at V came to 5 bases and at J to 10 bases, leaving 10 bases not matched to a gene. The CDR3 totals 14 residues. The CDR3 reads CASSLRTGNYEQFF. The CDR3 DNA reads TGTGCCAGCAGCCTCCGGACAGGGAACTACGAGCAGTTCTTC. Using reference TRBV7-2 and TRBJ2-1 for the parts outside the CDR3, the full variable domain is GAGVSQSPSNKVTEKGKDVELRCDPISGHTALYWYRQSLGQGLEFLIYFQGNSAPDKSGLPSDRFSAERTGGSVSTLTIQRTQQEDSAVYLCASSLRTGNYEQFFGPGTRLTVL.

Comments on this clonotype: This probably arose from a read error, given a far larger clone one base away. The chain is built from TRBV6-2 or TRBV6-3 and TRBJ2-1; maybe TRBD2 (5 bases). CDR1 and CDR2 (germline): MNHEY, SVGEGT. The CDR3 sequence is 12 residues long. The CDR3 here is CTSSYVSGEQFF. The CDR3 DNA is TGTACCAGCAGTTACGTAAGCGGTGAGCAGTTCTTC.

This clonotype was detected many times. V gene TRBV11-2 combines with J gene TRBJ2-1; no firm D call. Germline V lookup: CDR1 SGHAT, CDR2 FQNNGV. V was pared by 3 bases and J by 5 bases, with 2 bases between. This CDR3 spans 11 amino acids. CDR3 amino acids: CASSLHNEQFF. The CDR3 DNA reads as TGTGCCAGCAGCTTGCACAATGAGCAGTTCTTC.